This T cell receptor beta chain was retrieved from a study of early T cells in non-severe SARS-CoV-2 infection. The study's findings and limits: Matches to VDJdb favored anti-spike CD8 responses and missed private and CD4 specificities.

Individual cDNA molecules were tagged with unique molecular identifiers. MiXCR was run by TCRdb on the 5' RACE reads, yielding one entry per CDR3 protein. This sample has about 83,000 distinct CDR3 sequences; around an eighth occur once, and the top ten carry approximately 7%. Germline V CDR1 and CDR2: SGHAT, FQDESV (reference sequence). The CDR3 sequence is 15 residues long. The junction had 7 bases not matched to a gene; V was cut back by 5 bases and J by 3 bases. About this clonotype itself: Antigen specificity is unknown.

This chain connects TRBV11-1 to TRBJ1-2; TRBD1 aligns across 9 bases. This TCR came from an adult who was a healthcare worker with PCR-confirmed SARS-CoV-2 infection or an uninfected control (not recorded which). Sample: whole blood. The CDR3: CASSPRTGVHYGYTF. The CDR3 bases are TGTGCCAGCAGCCCACGGACAGGGGTTCACTATGGCTACACCTTC. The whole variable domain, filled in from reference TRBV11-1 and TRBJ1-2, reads EAEVAQSPRYKITEKSQAVAFWCDPISGHATLYWYRQILGQGPELLVQFQDESVVDDSQLPKDRFSAERLKGVDSTLKIQPAELGDSAMYLCASSPRTGVHYGYTFGSGTRLTVV.